A single sample is the source of the 27 T cell receptor beta chains below, sequenced in a study of spatial heterogeneity in lung cancer. Time point in this sample: sample taken at primary tumor resection. Using its own MiXCR run on the 5' RACE reads, TCRdb lists one record per CDR3 protein. The top ten hold 15% to 20% of the sample, which has more than 700 distinct CDR3 sequences, 17% seen once. Sequencing was performed on normal lung tissue next to the tumor, taken at surgery. The receptors here all came from a male donor with early-stage non-small cell lung cancer.

This clonotype occurred a few times. This beta chain is an unintended read in a library built for alpha chains; its size means little. The chain employs TRBV7-8 and TRBJ2-6; D uncertain. Trimming removed 3 bases from V and 6 bases from J, with 6 bases in between. Per germline, CDR1 SGHVS and CDR2 FQNEAQ. CDR3 length: 13 amino acids. The CDR3, as DNA: TGTGCCAGCAGCTTTCCCCCGGCCAACGTCCTGACTTTC. This sequence encodes CASSFPPANVLTF.

In its sample, this clonotype was seen a few times. The library was designed around alpha chains, so this beta chain is a stray read whose abundance carries little weight. In nucleotides, the CDR3 is TGCAGTGCTAGAGGCCTAGCGGGTAACTCCTACGAGCAGTACTTC. Translated: CSARGLAGNSYEQYF. The chain combines TRBV20-1 with TRBJ2-7; TRBD2 aligns across 8 bases. J was trimmed by 0 bases and V by 1 base; bases with no gene match: 5. CDR1 and CDR2 (germline): DFQATT, SNEGSKA (reference sequence). The CDR3 loop spans 15 amino acids.

This clonotype is labeled as large. Being off target in a library aimed at alpha chains, this beta chain has a size of little meaning. V usage is TRBV24-1 and J usage is TRBJ2-1; 10 bases agree with TRBD2. CDR3 size: 16 residues. Germline V gene sequence: CDR1 KGHDR, CDR2 SFDVKD. V trimming: 6 bases; J trimming: 4 bases; junction bases outside the gene matches: 8. The CDR3 spells CATSRSGTSEYNEQFF. Written as DNA, the CDR3 is TGTGCCACCAGTCGCTCCGGGACTAGCGAATACAATGAGCAGTTCTTC.

A few counts support this clonotype. The library was designed around alpha chains, so this beta chain is a stray read whose abundance carries little weight. This chain uses TRBV6-2 or TRBV6-3 with TRBJ2-3; D unclear. The CDR3 spans 12 residues. CDR1 MNHEY and CDR2 SVGEGT come from the germline V gene. V was clipped by 0 bases and J by 5 bases, with 3 bases between them. The CDR3 bases are TGTGCCAGCAGTTACTCCAAAGATACGCAGTATTTT. Protein sequence: CASSYSKDTQYF.

This clonotype counts as large. This beta chain appears as a stray read in a library generated for alpha chains; its size is not informative. The V gene is TRBV7-9, the J gene TRBJ2-1; perhaps TRBD1 as D (6 bases). The CDR3 sequence is 14 residues long. V lost 6 bases and J 2 bases, leaving 11 bases between the germline ends. The germline V gene has CDR1 SEHNR and CDR2 FQNEAQ (reference sequence). The CDR3 loop reads CASSYRTAYNEQFF. Here the CDR3 DNA reads TGTGCCAGCAGTTACAGGACAGCCTACAATGAGCAGTTCTTC.

This clonotype has only a few counts. Being off target in a library aimed at alpha chains, this beta chain has a size of little meaning. The V and J genes are TRBV2 and TRBJ2-3; TRBD2 agrees at 8 bases. Germline V gene lookup returns CDR1 SNHLY and CDR2 FYNNEI. The V and J ends lost 7 bases and 5 bases, in that order; junction bases with no gene match: 11. CDR3 size: 15 residues. The CDR3 region is CASNDGGRTGDTQYF. The CDR3 DNA reads TGTGCCAGCAATGATGGCGGGAGGACGGGAGATACGCAGTATTTT.

As regards this clonotype: Because this beta chain is a stray read in a library intended to capture alpha chains, its abundance should not be given much weight. The chain links TRBV10-1 to TRBJ2-7; D could derive from TRBD1 or TRBD2 (5 bases each). The V gene's germline CDR1 is WNHNN and CDR2 SYGVQD (reference sequence). V was shortened by 3 bases and J by 3 bases, with 12 bases between the two germline ends. CDR3 length: 14 residues. The CDR3 region has the DNA TGCGCCAGCAGTGACGGGACGGCCCGCTACGAGCAGTACTTC. Translated, it gives CASSDGTARYEQYF.

Note on this clonotype: A library prepared for alpha chains yielded this beta chain as an off-target read; its size is of little meaning. The CDR3 nucleotides are TGTGCCAGCAGTTCGCCCATCGACAGGGGGAAGACCCAGTACTTC. Protein: CASSSPIDRGKTQYF. The V and J genes are TRBV27 and TRBJ2-5; 9 nucleotides agree with TRBD1. The germline gives CDR1 MNHEY, CDR2 SMNVEV (reference sequence). CDR3 size: 15 residues. V lost 4 bases, J lost 6 bases, and 9 bases stayed unmatched.

Details on this clonotype: Because this beta chain is a stray read in a library intended to capture alpha chains, its abundance should not be given much weight. The CDR3 sequence is CASGDHLGRYNEQFF. CDR3 sequence (DNA): TGCGCCAGCGGGGACCACCTTGGTCGTTACAATGAGCAGTTCTTC. This chain joins TRBV5-1 and TRBJ2-1, with D perhaps TRBD1 or TRBD2 (5 bases each). Germline loops: CDR1 SGHRS, CDR2 YFSETQ. This CDR3 comprises 15 residues. V dropped 7 bases and J dropped 4 bases, with 18 bases sitting between them.

On this clonotype: This beta chain slipped into a library made for alpha chains as a stray read, so its size is not meaningful. CDR3 region: CASSIRQPQHF. DNA of the CDR3: TGTGCCAGCAGCATCCGGCAGCCCCAGCATTTT. This sequence joins TRBV13 and TRBJ1-5; D ambiguous. Trimming left V 5 bases short and J 7 bases short, with 6 bases between. Germline CDR1 and CDR2: PRHDT and FYEKMQ (reference sequence). This CDR3 is 11 amino acids long. The full variable domain, rest sourced from reference TRBV13 and TRBJ1-5, is AAGVIQSPRHLIKEKRETATLKCYPIPRHDTVYWYQQGPGQDPQFLISFYEKMQSDKGSIPDRFSAQQFSDYHSELNMSSLELGDSALYFCASSIRQPQHFGDGTRLSIL.

To note about this clonotype: Since it is a stray read in a library aimed at alpha chains, this beta chain has a size that is not meaningful. This sequence joins TRBV5-6 and TRBJ2-1, with TRBD2 matching 11 bases. This CDR3 contains 14 residues. J was trimmed by 7 bases and V by 2 bases; bases with no gene match: 2. CDR1 is SGHDT, CDR2 YYEEEE, per germline. The CDR3 bases are TGTGCCAGCAGCTTTAGCGGGAGGGATAATGAGCAGTTCTTC. The encoded protein is CASSFSGRDNEQFF.

Of note for this clonotype: With the library built for alpha chains, this beta chain is off target and its frequency is not meaningful. V usage is TRBV5-1 and J usage is TRBJ2-7; TRBD1 matches at 7 bases. The V segment lost 4 bases and the J segment 0 bases; nucleotides outside the gene matches: 7. The CDR3 runs 15 residues. Per the germline V gene, CDR1 is SGHRS and CDR2 is YFSETQ. CDR3 bases: TGCGCCAGCAGCACCGGGACAGCCGGCTCCTACGAGCAGTACTTC. This codes for CASSTGTAGSYEQYF.

Notes on this clonotype: It may be a read error: a sequence one base away is much more abundant. The library was built for alpha chains, so this beta chain is an off-target read and its size means little. V is TRBV7-7 and J is TRBJ2-3; D is unclear. The CDR3 extends over 13 amino acids. Germline CDR1 is SSHAT and CDR2 is FNYEAQ (reference sequence). CDR3 bases: TGTGTCAGCAGCTTGGTCAGGACAGATACGCAGTATTTT. Its protein product is CVSSLVRTDTQYF.

Of note for this clonotype: This beta chain is a stray sequence in a library constructed for alpha chains; its clone size is not meaningful. V gene TRBV6-6 combines with J gene TRBJ2-1; 9 nucleotides match TRBD1. The V and J ends lost 5 bases and 6 bases, in that order; junction bases with no gene match: 11. This CDR3 has 16 amino acids. Per the germline V gene, CDR1 is MNHNY and CDR2 is SVGAGI (reference sequence). CDR3 bases: TGTGCCAGCAGTGGGAGGGGACAGGGATTTGGCAATGAGCAGTTCTTC. Translating gives CASSGRGQGFGNEQFF.

To note about this clonotype: Being off target in a library aimed at alpha chains, this beta chain has a size of little meaning. The rearrangement links TRBV11-2 to TRBJ2-3; D is undetermined. Between the trimmed V and J ends, which lost 5 bases and 3 bases, there was a span of 18 bases. CDR1 and CDR2 from the germline V gene are SGHAT and FQNNGV. This CDR3 is 16 amino acids long. The CDR3 nucleotides are TGTGCCAGCAGCCCGGACCGCGTGGAGCCAACAGATACGCAGTATTTT. Protein sequence: CASSPDRVEPTDTQYF.

As regards this clonotype: A library made for alpha chains picked up this beta chain off target, so its size means little. The chain links TRBV5-6 to TRBJ2-3, with 7 bases aligning to TRBD1. The ends lost 4 bases at V and 4 bases at J; junction bases unmatched: 9. This CDR3 region has 15 residues. Germline V gene lookup returns CDR1 SGHDT and CDR2 YYEEEE. The CDR3 region has the DNA TGTGCCAGCAGCGTCCTAAACAGGGGAGCAGATACGCAGTATTTT. Its translation is CASSVLNRGADTQYF.

In the case of this clonotype: The missing conserved phenylalanine or tryptophan at the end of this CDR3 makes a read error likely. As an off-target read in a library built for alpha chains, this beta chain has a frequency of little significance. Here the CDR3 DNA reads TGTGCCAGCAGTTTATATGCGGGGACGTACCAAGAGACCCAGTACCTC. This sequence encodes CASSLYAGTYQETQYL. V is TRBV28 and J is TRBJ2-5; D may be TRBD2 (6 bases). This CDR3 has 16 amino acids. Trimming pared 1 base from V and 0 bases from J, leaving 12 bases between. The germline CDR1 and CDR2 sequences are MDHEN and SYDVKM.

This clonotype was detected only a few times. As an off-target read in a library built for alpha chains, this beta chain has a frequency of little significance. The J gene is TRBJ2-1, the V gene TRBV11-2; no firm D call. The germline gives CDR1 SGHAT, CDR2 FQNNGV. V was clipped by 0 bases and J by 0 bases, with 9 bases between them. This CDR3 is built from 16 residues. The CDR3 is CASSLDPGHSYNEQFF. CDR3 nucleotides: TGTGCCAGCAGCTTAGATCCAGGCCACTCCTACAATGAGCAGTTCTTC.

About this clonotype itself: The library was built for alpha chains, so this beta chain is an off-target read and its size means little. The chain couples TRBV25-1 to TRBJ2-2; TRBD1 aligns across 8 bases. The CDR3 runs to 13 residues. Looked up from germline, CDR1 is MGHDK and CDR2 is SYGVNS. Trimming took 6 bases from V and 7 from J; bases not matched to a gene: 4. CDR3 nucleotide sequence: TGTGCCAGCAGAAATACAGGGGGCGGGGAGCTGTTTTTT. This codes for CASRNTGGGELFF.

This clonotype is judged large (0.1 to 1%). Little can be read into the size of this beta chain, an off-target read in a library designed for alpha chains. This chain uses TRBV12-3 or TRBV12-4 with TRBJ2-1, with 9 nucleotides matching TRBD1. The length of the CDR3 is 15 residues. J lost 2 bases, V lost 6 bases, and 5 bases had no gene match. The chain's CDR3 is CASRAGQGTYNEQFF. In DNA, the CDR3 is TGTGCCAGCAGGGCGGGACAGGGAACCTACAATGAGCAGTTCTTC.

This clonotype was observed a handful of times. A library prepared for alpha chains yielded this beta chain as an off-target read; its size is of little meaning. This chain connects TRBV19 to TRBJ1-5; the D gene is possibly TRBD1 (5 bases). The CDR3 spans 13 residues. Germline lookup yields CDR1 LNHDA and CDR2 SQIVND (reference sequence). V dropped 7 bases and J dropped 3 bases, with 10 bases sitting between them. DNA of the CDR3: TGTGCCAGTATGGGGGGGGTCAATCAGCCCCAGCATTTT. Its protein is CASMGGVNQPQHF.

Of note for this clonotype: This beta chain slipped into a library made for alpha chains as a stray read, so its size is not meaningful. The gene calls are TRBV7-8 and TRBJ2-3; D perhaps matches TRBD2 (6 bases). The V gene's germline CDR1 is SGHVS and CDR2 FQNEAQ. This CDR3 is built from 16 residues. Trimming stripped 1 base from V and 3 bases from J, with 14 bases between. CDR3 coding DNA: TGTGCCAGCAGCTTAGTGTCGGCGGGGAAAACAGATACGCAGTATTTT. It specifies CASSLVSAGKTDTQYF. Using reference TRBV7-8 and TRBJ2-3 for the parts outside the CDR3, the full variable domain is GAGVSQSPRYKVAKRGQDVALRCDPISGHVSLFWYQQALGQGPEFLTYFQNEAQLDKSGLPSDRFFAERPEGSVSTLKIQRTQQEDSAVYLCASSLVSAGKTDTQYFGPGTRLTVL.

By frequency in the sample, this clonotype is large. This beta chain is an off-target read within a library intended for alpha chains, so its frequency means little. V gene TRBV29-1 combines with J gene TRBJ2-1; 8 nucleotides match TRBD2. V dropped 6 bases and J dropped 16; count of bases not matched to a gene: 23. The CDR3 is 15 amino acids. The germline V gene encodes CDR1 SQVTM and CDR2 ANQGSEA. The CDR3 coding sequence is TGCAGCGTGACTCGTAGCGGGACCATTACCCCCGCCGTCTTCTTC. It is translated as CSVTRSGTITPAVFF.

To note about this clonotype: The library was designed around alpha chains, so this beta chain is a stray read whose abundance carries little weight. The chain combines TRBV5-4 with TRBJ2-7; D gene uncertain. Germline V gene data show CDR1 as SGHNT and CDR2 as YYREEE (reference sequence). V was trimmed by 0 bases and J by 5 bases, leaving 15 bases between them. This CDR3 contains 15 residues. In DNA form, the CDR3 reads TGTGCCAGCAGCTTGGCCAACAGACCCAGCCACGAGCAGTACTTC. Its translation: CASSLANRPSHEQYF.

On this clonotype: Found in a library prepared for alpha chains, this beta chain is an off-target read, and its abundance has little meaning. The V call is TRBV7-6, the J call TRBJ2-7; D is perhaps TRBD2 (5 bases). The ends were cut back, 2 bases at V and 2 bases at J, with 10 bases in the middle. The CDR3 sequence is 14 residues long. Germline CDR1 SGHVS, CDR2 FNYEAQ. The DNA of the CDR3 is TGTGCCAGCAGCTTACTTTTCGGGGCCTACGAGCAGTACTTC. This encodes CASSLLFGAYEQYF.

On this clonotype: A library made for alpha chains picked up this beta chain off target, so its size means little. For the CDR3, the DNA is TGTGCCAGCAGCATCCCGCGGGAAAGGACCGGGGAGCTGTTTTTT. Translated: CASSIPRERTGELFF. The rearrangement links TRBV3-1 to TRBJ2-2; a possible D gene is TRBD2 (6 bases). The CDR3 length is 15 residues. Trimming left V 5 bases short and J 5 bases short, with 15 bases between. In germline, CDR1 is LGHDT, CDR2 YNNKEL (reference sequence).

Notes on this clonotype: This beta chain represents an off-target read in a library built for alpha chains; its size is of limited meaning. The chain uses TRBV30 and TRBJ2-7, with 7 positions matching TRBD1. The CDR3 sequence is 14 residues long. Germline V gene lookup returns CDR1 GTSNPN and CDR2 SVGIG (reference sequence). V was pared by 5 bases and J by 2 bases, with 9 bases of the junction left unmatched. CDR3 nucleotides: TGTGCCTGGGACCGACAGGGTGCGGCCTACGAGCAGTACTTC. Translation gives CAWDRQGAAYEQYF.